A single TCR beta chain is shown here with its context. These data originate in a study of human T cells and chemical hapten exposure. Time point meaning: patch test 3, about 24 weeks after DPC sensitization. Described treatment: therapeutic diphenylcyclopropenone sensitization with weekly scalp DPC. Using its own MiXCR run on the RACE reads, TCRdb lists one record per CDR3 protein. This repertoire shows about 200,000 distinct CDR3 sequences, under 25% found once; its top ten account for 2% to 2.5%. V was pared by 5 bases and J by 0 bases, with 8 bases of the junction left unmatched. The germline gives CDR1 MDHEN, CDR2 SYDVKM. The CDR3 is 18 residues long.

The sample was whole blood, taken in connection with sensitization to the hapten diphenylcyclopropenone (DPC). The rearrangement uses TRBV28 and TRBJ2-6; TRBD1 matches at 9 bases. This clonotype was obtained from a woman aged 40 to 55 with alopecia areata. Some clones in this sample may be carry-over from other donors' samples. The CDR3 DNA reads TGTGCCAGCAGTCCCGGGGGACAGGGATACTCTGGGGCCAACGTCCTGACTTTC. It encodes CASSPGGQGYSGANVLTF.